This T cell receptor (beta chain) comes out of a study of blood T cell repertoires in COVID-19. Germline CDR1 and CDR2: MNHEY and SMNVEV (reference sequence). The trim removed 3 bases at V and 6 bases at J, leaving 4 bases unmatched. This CDR3 is 13 amino acids long. Cohort allocation depended upon clinical history that participants reported. This clone was counted a few times. As handled by the study authors: Amplifying reference gene primers gave estimates of nucleated cell counts. Sequencing was performed with immunoSEQ multiplex PCR; in TCRdb, only in-frame clones are kept and a portion is missing. D and trimming come from the DNA, and the V and J calls and clone size come from that table. The sample has approximately 170,000 clones, approximately 90% seen once.

Sequencing was carried out using PBMCs or T cells enriched from blood (not recorded which). The clonotype originates from a woman aged 18-29 years who had recovered from COVID-19. This chain joins TRBV27 and TRBJ2-7, with TRBD1 matching over 8 bases. The chain's CDR3 is CASSFQGAREQYF. The CDR3 region has the DNA TGTGCCAGCAGTTTCCAGGGGGCCCGCGAGCAGTACTTC.